These 31 T cell receptor beta chains were all obtained from the same sample, sequenced in a study of blood T cells in healthy people across ages. Using a J-beta primer mix together with a sample-barcoded 5' primer, a second PCR was run for 7 to 11 cycles. TCRdb called the 5' RACE reads again in MiXCR, with one record for every CDR3 protein. The top ten clones hold approximately 2.1% of a sample with about 2 million distinct CDR3 sequences, around 48% of them seen once. The specimen was blood. These receptors were taken from a woman aged 35 to 49 in good health.

This chain joins TRBV20-1 and TRBJ2-7, with 8 bases lining up with TRBD2. Trimming took 3 bases from V and 7 from J; bases not matched to a gene: 11. The germline V gene has CDR1 DFQATT and CDR2 SNEGSKA (reference sequence). This CDR3 contains 14 residues. CDR3 coding DNA: TGCAGTGCTAGCCCGGCGGGGGGATACAATGAGCAGTACTTC. Translation: CSASPAGGYNEQYF.

V and J are TRBV5-1 and TRBJ2-5, with 13 nucleotides matching TRBD2. The CDR3 spans 17 residues. The germline V gene has CDR1 SGHRS and CDR2 YFSETQ. With 4 bases clipped from V and 2 bases from J, the junction kept 8 bases outside the gene matches. The CDR3 protein is CASSQGLAGRLQETQYF. CDR3 DNA sequence: TGCGCCAGCAGCCAGGGACTAGCGGGGCGTCTTCAAGAGACCCAGTACTTC.

This clonotype was counted only a few times. The rearrangement links TRBV12-3 or TRBV12-4 to TRBJ2-3; TRBD1 aligns across 10 bases. The CDR3 runs 15 residues. V was clipped by 7 bases and J by 3 bases; unmatched bases: 7. CDR3 sequence: CASTPDRGRTDTQYF. The DNA for the CDR3 is TGTGCCAGCACCCCCGACAGGGGGCGGACAGATACGCAGTATTTT.

The chain uses TRBV29-1 and TRBJ1-1, with 10 bases fitting TRBD1. J lost 4 bases, V lost 3 bases, and 8 bases had no gene match. The germline V gene encodes CDR1 SQVTM and CDR2 ANQGSEA. This CDR3 is 15 amino acids long. The CDR3 DNA reads as TGCAGCGTTGAGAGCAGACAGGGGGCGACCACTGAAGCTTTCTTT. As protein: CSVESRQGATTEAFF.

The V gene is TRBV4-1, the J gene TRBJ1-2; 7 positions agree with TRBD1. The CDR3 loop spans 16 amino acids. V shed 3 bases, J shed 4 bases, and the junction held 11 bases outside the gene matches. The germline gives CDR1 MGHRA, CDR2 YSYEKL. This CDR3 is CASSQGGQIRSYGYTF. CDR3 coding DNA: TGCGCCAGCAGCCAGGGGGGACAGATTAGGAGCTATGGCTACACCTTC.

The chain combines TRBV7-9 with TRBJ1-1, with TRBD1 as a possible D gene (5 bases). Germline values: CDR1 SEHNR, CDR2 FQNEAQ (reference sequence). The V end lost 5 bases, the J end lost 7 bases, and 14 bases lay between the germline ends. This CDR3 region has 13 residues. CDR3 sequence reads: CASSGGTAGEAFF. The CDR3 DNA sequence: TGTGCCAGCAGCGGGGGGACGGCAGGTGAAGCTTTCTTT.

J is TRBJ2-5 and V is TRBV12-3 or TRBV12-4, with D possibly matching TRBD1 (6 bases). The CDR3 loop spans 15 amino acids. Trimming removed 4 bases at V and 0 bases at J, with 12 bases between. CDR3 sequence: CASSSQTGYQETQYF. Written as DNA, the CDR3 is TGTGCCAGCAGTTCGCAAACAGGGTACCAAGAGACCCAGTACTTC.

This clonotype was detected a few times. This chain connects TRBV5-1 to TRBJ2-7; no reliable D call. The CDR3 runs to 13 residues. Germline-derived CDR1 and CDR2 are SGHRS and YFSETQ. The V and J ends lost 0 bases and 3 bases respectively, with 7 bases between them. DNA of the CDR3: TGCGCCAGCAGCTTGGAACCGGGCTACGAGCAGTACTTC. Its protein is CASSLEPGYEQYF. Filled out from reference TRBV5-1 and TRBJ2-7, the complete variable domain reads KAGVTQTPRYLIKTRGQQVTLSCSPISGHRSVSWYQQTPGQGLQFLFEYFSETQRNKGNFPGRFSGRQFSNSRSEMNVSTLELGDSALYLCASSLEPGYEQYFGPGTRLTVT.

The rearrangement joins TRBV24-1 to TRBJ2-1, with D possibly being TRBD1 (7 bases). The CDR3 length is 15 residues. CDR1 KGHDR and CDR2 SFDVKD come from the germline V gene. The germline V and J ends were trimmed by 4 bases and 2 bases, with 11 bases remaining between them. CDR3 loop: CATSDPGGPYNEQFF. For the CDR3, the DNA is TGTGCCACCAGTGACCCAGGGGGGCCCTACAATGAGCAGTTCTTC.

The chain is built from TRBV6-1 and TRBJ2-4, with 13 bases lining up with TRBD2. Germline V gene sequence: CDR1 MNHNS, CDR2 SASEGT. This CDR3 is built from 18 residues. Trimming took 4 bases from V and 0 from J; bases not matched to a gene: 6. DNA of the CDR3: TGTGCCAGCAGTGTGACTAGCGGGGGGATCGGAGCCAAAAACATTCAGTACTTC. It encodes CASSVTSGGIGAKNIQYF.

The table lists this clonotype with a few counts. V is TRBV6-2 or TRBV6-3 and J is TRBJ1-5; D possibly corresponds to TRBD1 (5 bases). Trimming left V 1 base short and J 5 bases short, with 6 bases between. Germline values: CDR1 MNHEY, CDR2 SVGEGT. The length of the CDR3 is 13 residues. CDR3 in amino acids: CASSYLGDQPQHF. DNA of the CDR3: TGTGCCAGCAGTTACTTGGGGGATCAGCCCCAGCATTTT.

This chain joins TRBV9 and TRBJ1-2; a possible D gene is TRBD1 (5 bases). Trimming took 3 bases from V and 0 from J, leaving 12 bases between them. The V gene's germline CDR1 is SGDLS and CDR2 YYNGEE. This CDR3 contains 15 residues. This CDR3 reads CASSEGRESNYGYTF. As DNA, the CDR3 is TGTGCCAGCAGCGAGGGGAGGGAATCTAACTATGGCTACACCTTC.

The chain joins TRBV29-1 to TRBJ2-1; D is tentatively TRBD1 or TRBD2 (5 bases each). The end of the DNA is better explained by TRBJ2-7, so the J call may be wrong. This CDR3 spans 15 amino acids. Germline CDR1 and CDR2: SQVTM and ANQGSEA. DNA for the CDR3: TGCAGCGTTGACGGGATGAACGGGGCCTACAATGAGCAGTACTTC. Residues: CSVDGMNGAYNEQYF.

V is TRBV18 and J is TRBJ1-2; maybe TRBD1 (5 bases). Germline CDR1 KGHSH, CDR2 LQKENI. CDR3 length: 14 residues. The V gene lost 2 bases and the J gene lost 6 bases, with 13 bases spanning the gap. CDR3 sequence: CASSPGGEADGYTF. The CDR3 DNA sequence: TGTGCCAGCTCACCAGGGGGTGAAGCGGATGGCTACACCTTC.

The rearrangement links TRBV11-1 to TRBJ1-4; possibly TRBD1 for D (6 bases). This CDR3 is 15 amino acids long. The V gene's germline CDR1 is SGHAT and CDR2 FQDESV (reference sequence). The ends were cut back, 5 bases at V and 8 bases at J, with 18 bases in the middle. CDR3 DNA: TGTGCCAGCAGCCAAACGACGGGGGCAGGGGAAAAACTGTTTTTT. Encoded protein: CASSQTTGAGEKLFF. The full variable domain, its missing parts supplied by reference TRBV11-1 and TRBJ1-4, is EAEVAQSPRYKITEKSQAVAFWCDPISGHATLYWYRQILGQGPELLVQFQDESVVDDSQLPKDRFSAERLKGVDSTLKIQPAELGDSAMYLCASSQTTGAGEKLFFGSGTQLSVL.

This clonotype turned up a few times. The chain joins TRBV7-9 to TRBJ1-6, with 8 nucleotides matching TRBD1. Germline lookup yields CDR1 SEHNR and CDR2 FQNEAQ (reference sequence). CDR3 size: 16 residues. Unmatched junction bases numbered 8, after V lost 3 bases and J lost 7 bases. CDR3 sequence: CASSFTGTGANSPLHF. As DNA, the CDR3 is TGTGCCAGCAGCTTCACCGGGACAGGCGCCAATTCACCCCTCCACTTT.

The V and J genes are TRBV3-1 and TRBJ2-5, with a weak D call TRBD1 (6 bases). The CDR3 extends over 15 amino acids. V was pared by 4 bases and J by 11 bases, with 23 bases between. Germline values: CDR1 LGHDT, CDR2 YNNKEL (reference sequence). The CDR3 DNA is TGTGCCAGCAGCCCTCATATACAGGGAGTTTGGGAGCAGTACTTC. Translated: CASSPHIQGVWEQYF.

This clonotype was detected a few times. The chain is built from TRBV27 and TRBJ2-5, with a tentative D call TRBD2 (5 bases). Germline CDR1 reads MNHEY; CDR2 reads SMNVEV (reference sequence). Trimming took off 3 bases at V and 5 bases at J, with 13 bases between the two ends. The CDR3 contains 14 residues. The CDR3 DNA reads TGTGCCAGCAGTTTCGCTAGAGGGATGGAGACCCAGTACTTC. This gives the protein CASSFARGMETQYF.

This chain connects TRBV3-1 to TRBJ1-2, with TRBD1 as a possible D gene (6 bases). V lost 3 bases and J lost 7, with 21 bases in between. This CDR3 spans 16 amino acids. Germline V CDR1 and CDR2: LGHDT, YNNKEL (reference sequence). The CDR3 sequence: CASSHPDRRLRGGYTF. CDR3 coding DNA: TGTGCCAGCAGCCACCCCGACAGGCGGCTGCGGGGTGGCTACACCTTC. The whole variable domain, remainder taken from reference TRBV3-1 and TRBJ1-2, is DTAVSQTPKYLVTQMGNDKSIKCEQNLGHDTMYWYKQDSKKFLKIMFSYNNKELIINETVPNRFSPKSPDKAHLNLHINSLELGDSAVYFCASSHPDRRLRGGYTFGSGTRLTVV.

The CDR3 DNA reads as TGTGCCATCAGAATGACCGGTATTGATGACGAGCAGTACTTC. Protein: CAIRMTGIDDEQYF. V is TRBV10-3 and J is TRBJ2-7; no reliable D call. CDR1 is ENHRY and CDR2 is SYGVKD in the germline V gene. V gave up 6 bases and J gave up 5 bases, with 17 bases separating them. The CDR3 sequence is 14 residues long.

This clonotype came up a few times. The chain couples TRBV29-1 to TRBJ1-4; possible D gene TRBD1, 6 bases. The CDR3 length is 11 residues. Germline CDR1 is SQVTM and CDR2 is ANQGSEA. The CDR3 DNA reads as TGCGCGGGACAAGGGGACGAAAAACTGTTTTTT. This codes for CAGQGDEKLFF.

This clonotype was observed once. The chain has TRBV20-1 and TRBJ2-3; 9 nucleotides agree with TRBD2. Trimming removed 0 bases from V and 4 bases from J; junction bases left unmatched: 8. Germline loops: CDR1 DFQATT, CDR2 SNEGSKA (reference sequence). The CDR3 is made up of 16 amino acids. CDR3 nucleotide sequence: TGCAGTGCTAGAGACCCCCTAGCGGGGTGGGCAGATACGCAGTATTTT. Translating it yields CSARDPLAGWADTQYF.

The rearrangement uses TRBV12-3 or TRBV12-4 and TRBJ2-1, with 8 positions matching TRBD2. V shed 6 bases and J 2 bases; nucleotides not matched to a gene: 9. The CDR3 sequence is 16 residues long. The CDR3 nucleotides read TGTGCCAGCAGCCGTATGGGCGGGGGGCCCTACAATGAGCAGTTCTTC. Translating it yields CASSRMGGGPYNEQFF.

Here the CDR3 DNA reads TGTGCCAGCAGGGAAGCCGGGACAGGTCAAAGTAGCTACACCTTC. Translating it yields CASREAGTGQSSYTF. The chain links TRBV6-5 to TRBJ1-2; 8 bases are a match to TRBD1. Germline V CDR1 and CDR2: MNHEY, SVGAGI. The CDR3 extends over 15 amino acids. The V gene end was trimmed by 6 bases and the J gene end by 9 bases; junction bases not matched to a gene: 15.

The V and J genes are TRBV20-1 and TRBJ1-6; tentative D call: TRBD1 (6 bases). Per germline, CDR1 DFQATT and CDR2 SNEGSKA (reference sequence). Trimming stripped 6 bases from V and 7 bases from J, with 19 bases between. The CDR3 contains 15 residues. CDR3 protein: CSAQTGLGANSPLHF. DNA of the CDR3: TGCAGTGCCCAAACAGGGCTAGGGGCAAATTCACCCCTCCACTTT.

V and J are TRBV20-1 and TRBJ1-2; D not resolved. Germline V lookup: CDR1 DFQATT, CDR2 SNEGSKA (reference sequence). The CDR3 runs to 11 residues. V gave up 6 bases and J gave up 8 bases, with 13 bases separating them. CDR3 DNA: TGCAGTGCCCTGGGTCTGGGGGGCTACACCTTC. Encoded protein: CSALGLGGYTF.

This clonotype was counted a few times. The V and J genes are TRBV4-3 and TRBJ1-5; maybe TRBD1 (5 bases). Germline CDR1 LGHNA, CDR2 YSLEER. This CDR3 region has 15 residues. Trimming cost V 5 bases and J 1 base, with 12 bases left between them. The CDR3 loop is CASSFTRDSNQPQHF. DNA of the CDR3: TGCGCCAGCAGCTTCACCCGGGACAGCAATCAGCCCCAGCATTTT.

This clonotype has just a few counts. The chain recombines TRBV18 with TRBJ2-5, with D perhaps being TRBD1 or TRBD2 (5 bases each). Trimming pared 5 bases from V and 5 bases from J, leaving 15 bases between. The germline CDR1 and CDR2 sequences are KGHSH and LQKENI. CDR3 length: 14 amino acids. In DNA form, the CDR3 reads TGTGCCAGCTCAGCTAAAGGGACCCGGGAGACCCAGTACTTC. Its translation is CASSAKGTRETQYF. The full variable domain, completed using reference TRBV18 and TRBJ2-5, is NAGVMQNPRHLVRRRGQEARLRCSPMKGHSHVYWYRQLPEEGLKFMVYLQKENIIDESGMPKERFSAEFPKEGPSILRIQQVVRGDSAAYFCASSAKGTRETQYFGPGTRLLVL.

In the case of this clonotype: The missing conserved phenylalanine or tryptophan at the end of this CDR3 makes a read error likely. The chain carries TRBV6-2 or TRBV6-3 and TRBJ2-1; possible D gene TRBD2, 6 bases. The V gene lost 4 bases and the J gene lost 6 bases, with 16 bases spanning the gap. Germline V gene data show CDR1 as MNHEY and CDR2 as SVGEGT. This CDR3 contains 15 residues. This chain's CDR3 is CASSFRDLFSNEQFI. The CDR3 region has the DNA TGTGCCAGCAGTTTCCGGGACTTGTTTAGCAATGAGCAGTTCATC.

Concerning this clonotype itself: It is likely a read error, because the conserved phenylalanine at the end of the CDR3 is missing. The chain links TRBV12-3 or TRBV12-4 to TRBJ2-5; TRBD1 might be the D (6 bases). This CDR3 region has 13 residues. The V end was cut by 4 bases, the J end by 2 bases, with 8 bases between. CDR3 coding DNA: TGTGCCAGCAGTTCCGGGACACAAGAGACCCAGTACGTC. Residues: CASSSGTQETQYV.

The chain links TRBV6-2 or TRBV6-3 to TRBJ1-1, with a weak D call TRBD1 (6 bases). Trimming shortened V by 2 bases and J by 6 bases, and 7 bases separated the two germline ends. The CDR3 is made up of 12 amino acids. Germline CDR1 reads MNHEY; CDR2 reads SVGEGT. This chain's CDR3 is CASSYRTAEAFF. In DNA, the CDR3 is TGTGCCAGCAGTTACAGGACAGCTGAAGCTTTCTTT.